This T cell receptor (beta chain) was sequenced for a study of blood T cell repertoires in COVID-19. Study-level information: Spain, Italy and the United States supplied samples that represented acute and convalescent COVID-19.

The CDR3 is made up of 13 amino acids. V gave up 7 bases and J gave up 7 bases, with 14 bases separating them. Clones were sequenced by immunoSEQ multiplex PCR, and TCRdb holds only the in-frame ones, with some missing. This sample carries fewer than 250,000 clones, about 83% of them seen once, and the ten largest clones take 5% to 6%. Seattle's cohort entered during active infection and was followed longitudinally. The source material was peripheral blood. This receptor was obtained from a woman aged 80 or over with COVID-19, enrolled during active disease. The chain has TRBV12-3 or TRBV12-4 and TRBJ2-1; a possible D gene is TRBD2 (7 bases). The CDR3 protein is CASMRGGVNEQFF. The DNA for the CDR3 is TGTGCCAGCATGCGAGGGGGGGTTAATGAGCAGTTCTTC.